One and the same sample provided the 21 T cell receptor beta chains below, sequenced in a study of blood T cell repertoires in COVID-19. Measured with immunoSEQ multiplex PCR; TCRdb has only the in-frame clones, and not every one. The sample records hundreds of thousands of clones, more than 80% being singletons. Sample: PBMCs or T cells enriched from blood (not recorded which). The receptors stem from a man aged 18 to 35 who had recovered from COVID-19.

V and J are TRBV19 and TRBJ1-5; unclear D gene. The V gene's germline CDR1 is LNHDA and CDR2 SQIVND (reference sequence). CDR3 length: 15 residues. V lost 7 bases and J 2 bases, leaving 15 bases between the germline ends. The CDR3 reads CASTPWELGNQPQHF. For the CDR3, the DNA is TGTGCCAGTACCCCCTGGGAGTTGGGCAATCAGCCCCAGCATTTT.

This clone showed up just once. The same CDR3 is also encoded by other DNA sequences in this sample. The chain carries TRBV18 and TRBJ1-1, with D perhaps TRBD1 (5 bases). V lost 4 bases and J 3 bases, leaving 9 bases between the germline ends. CDR3 length: 13 residues. Germline CDR1 is KGHSH and CDR2 is LQKENI. The CDR3 region has the DNA TGTGCCAGCTCACAGGGCAGGGACACTGAAGCTTTCTTT. Its translation: CASSQGRDTEAFF.

V gene TRBV6-4 combines with J gene TRBJ1-2; no definite D call. The V gene's germline CDR1 is MRHNA and CDR2 SNTAGT. The CDR3 is made up of 11 amino acids. The V gene lost 4 bases and the J gene lost 8 bases, with 8 bases spanning the gap. CDR3 amino acids: CASSGGHGYTF. The CDR3 DNA reads TGTGCCAGCAGTGGTGGGCACGGCTACACCTTC.

V is TRBV2 and J is TRBJ1-6; D uncertain. Per the germline V gene, CDR1 is SNHLY and CDR2 is FYNNEI. V lost 5 bases and J 8 bases, leaving 4 bases between the germline ends. The CDR3 totals 11 residues. This chain's CDR3 is CASSTYSPLHF. In DNA, the CDR3 is TGTGCCAGCAGTACATATTCACCCCTCCACTTT.

V usage is TRBV7-6 and J usage is TRBJ2-2, with TRBD1 identical over 8 bases. Germline CDR1 reads SGHVS; CDR2 reads FNYEAQ. The CDR3 runs 16 residues. The V gene end was trimmed by 6 bases and the J gene end by 4 bases; junction bases not matched to a gene: 10. The CDR3 DNA reads as TGTGCCAGCAGTTACACAGGGGGTTCGGTCACCGGGGAGCTGTTTTTT. Its translation is CASSYTGGSVTGELFF.

This clone has a single count. V usage is TRBV11-2 and J usage is TRBJ2-7, with D possibly being TRBD1 (6 bases). Germline CDR1 and CDR2: SGHAT and FQNNGV. This CDR3 spans 12 amino acids. V was shortened by 4 bases and J by 5 bases, with 9 bases between the two germline ends. CDR3 loop: CASSSQGNEQYF. The CDR3 DNA sequence: TGTGCCAGCAGCTCTCAGGGGAACGAGCAGTACTTC. The whole variable domain, remainder taken from reference TRBV11-2 and TRBJ2-7, is EAGVAQSPRYKIIEKRQSVAFWCNPISGHATLYWYQQILGQGPKLLIQFQNNGVVDDSQLPKDRFSAERLKGVDSTLKIQPAKLEDSAVYLCASSSQGNEQYFGPGTRLTVT.

Regarding this clone: The sample contains more than one DNA sequence encoding this CDR3. This chain uses TRBV9 with TRBJ2-7; 7 nucleotides match TRBD2. The length of the CDR3 is 13 residues. Germline CDR1 SGDLS, CDR2 YYNGEE. The V gene end was trimmed by 2 bases and the J gene end by 3 bases; junction bases not matched to a gene: 2. CDR3 sequence reads: CASSVGGSYEQYF. The CDR3 nucleotides read TGTGCCAGCAGCGTGGGCGGGAGCTACGAGCAGTACTTC. Drawing the rest from reference TRBV9 and TRBJ2-7, the complete variable domain is DSGVTQTPKHLITATGQRVTLRCSPRSGDLSVYWYQQSLDQGLQFLIQYYNGEERAKGNILERFSAQQFPDLHSELNLSSLELGDSALYFCASSVGGSYEQYFGPGTRLTVT.

The chain joins TRBV7-9 to TRBJ2-1; D not resolved. CDR1 and CDR2 from the germline V gene are SEHNR and FQNEAQ (reference sequence). CDR3 length: 15 amino acids. V was clipped by 3 bases and J by 4 bases, with 13 bases between them. CDR3 nucleotide sequence: TGTGCCAGCAGCTTCGAAACGAGGCAGTACAATGAGCAGTTCTTC. This translates into CASSFETRQYNEQFF.

This clone was found once. V usage is TRBV29-1 and J usage is TRBJ2-2; 8 nucleotides align to TRBD2. The V segment lost 7 bases and the J segment 1 base; nucleotides outside the gene matches: 11. The CDR3 is 16 amino acids. Germline CDR1 SQVTM, CDR2 ANQGSEA. The DNA of the CDR3 is TGCAGCGGTTCTCAAATCACTAGCGGGAACACCGGGGAGCTGTTTTTT. It codes for CSGSQITSGNTGELFF.

The J gene is TRBJ2-1, the V gene TRBV5-1; perhaps TRBD2 as D (5 bases). The V end lost 0 bases, the J end lost 6 bases, and 10 bases lay between the germline ends. The CDR3 runs to 14 residues. Germline V gene sequence: CDR1 SGHRS, CDR2 YFSETQ. The CDR3 nucleotides are TGCGCCAGCAGCTTGGGACGCGGAGGCAATGAGCAGTTCTTC. Translation: CASSLGRGGNEQFF.

V usage is TRBV7-9 and J usage is TRBJ2-1; 7 bases match TRBD2. This CDR3 has 16 amino acids. With V trimmed by 4 bases and J by 4 bases, 10 bases remained unmatched. In germline, CDR1 is SEHNR, CDR2 FQNEAQ (reference sequence). CDR3 coding DNA: TGTGCCAGCAGCTCCCATCTAGCGGACGAATACAATGAGCAGTTCTTC. Translating it yields CASSSHLADEYNEQFF.

Regarding this clone: Sequence at one end of the junction differs from germline and may be a read error. The V and J genes are TRBV7-2 and TRBJ2-7; 7 nucleotides agree with TRBD2. Germline V gene lookup returns CDR1 SGHTA and CDR2 FQGNSA. This CDR3 is built from 13 residues. The CDR3 nucleotides read TGTGCCAGCAGCTACAACCCCGGACTAGAAGTAAGCTTC. Protein sequence: CASSYNPGLEVSF. Full variable domain (remainder filled in from reference TRBV7-2 and TRBJ2-7): GAGVSQSPSNKVTEKGKDVELRCDPISGHTALYWYRQSLGQGLEFLIYFQGNSAPDKSGLPSDRFSAERTGGSVSTLTIQRTQQEDSAVYLCASSYNPGLEVSFGPGTRLTVT.

The chain combines TRBV28 with TRBJ2-3, with 9 positions matching TRBD1. The germline CDR1 and CDR2 sequences are MDHEN and SYDVKM. Trimming took 6 bases from V and 2 from J; bases not matched to a gene: 9. The CDR3 extends over 16 amino acids. The CDR3 loop reads CASSPAGQGNTDTQYF. The CDR3 coding sequence is TGTGCCAGCAGCCCGGCCGGACAGGGGAACACAGATACGCAGTATTTT.

The chain joins TRBV21-1 to TRBJ2-1; the table's D call of TRBD2 was not tested on the DNA. TRBV21-1 is classified as a pseudogene. CDR3 size: 16 residues. CDR3 sequence (DNA): TGTGCCAGCAGCACATCTCTAGCGGGAGGCCACAATGAGCAGTTCTTC. The encoded protein is CASSTSLAGGHNEQFF.

The sample holds one count of this clone. This sequence joins TRBV5-1 and TRBJ1-2; D gene unclear. The CDR3 contains 14 residues. V lost 0 bases and J lost 5, with 11 bases in between. CDR1 and CDR2 from the germline V gene are SGHRS and YFSETQ. Here the CDR3 reads CASSLAEPKYGYTF. CDR3 bases: TGCGCCAGCAGCTTGGCCGAGCCCAAGTATGGCTACACCTTC.

This clone was found once. The rearrangement joins TRBV5-6 to TRBJ1-5, with D possibly TRBD1 on 5 matching bases. The CDR3 is 13 amino acids. Looked up from germline, CDR1 is SGHDT and CDR2 is YYEEEE. Between the trimmed V and J ends, which lost 0 bases and 5 bases, there was a span of 6 bases. The CDR3 DNA reads as TGTGCCAGCAGCTTGGCGGGGGATCAGCCCCAGCATTTT. It is translated as CASSLAGDQPQHF.

The V gene is TRBV27, the J gene TRBJ2-6; D might be TRBD2 (5 bases). Trimming cost V 3 bases and J 2 bases, with 11 bases left between them. Per germline, CDR1 MNHEY and CDR2 SMNVEV (reference sequence). The CDR3 contains 16 residues. Here the CDR3 reads CASSLGSHTGANVLTF. In DNA form, the CDR3 reads TGTGCCAGCAGTTTGGGGAGCCATACTGGGGCCAACGTCCTGACTTTC.

This sequence joins TRBV13 and TRBJ2-7, with 8 nucleotides matching TRBD2. The junction had 4 bases not matched to a gene; V was cut back by 0 bases and J by 3 bases. Germline V gene data show CDR1 as PRHDT and CDR2 as FYEKMQ (reference sequence). The CDR3 totals 15 residues. Here the CDR3 reads CASSLGAGERYEQYF. For the CDR3, the DNA is TGTGCCAGCAGCTTAGGAGCGGGGGAACGCTACGAGCAGTACTTC.

This chain joins TRBV5-1 and TRBJ2-2, with D maybe TRBD2 (7 bases). The ends were cut back, 5 bases at V and 1 base at J, with 15 bases in the middle. The CDR3 extends over 16 amino acids. Germline V gives CDR1 SGHRS, CDR2 YFSETQ. CDR3 sequence reads: CASRNPGGWNTGELFF. For the CDR3, the DNA is TGCGCCAGCAGGAACCCGGGGGGCTGGAACACCGGGGAGCTGTTTTTT.

The V and J genes are TRBV6-1 and TRBJ2-7; D gene uncertain. Germline V gives CDR1 MNHNS, CDR2 SASEGT. There are 15 residues in the CDR3. V was clipped by 0 bases and J by 5 bases, with 14 bases between them. As DNA, the CDR3 is TGTGCCAGCAGTGAAGCCGGCGCCGCGGTGAACGAGCAGTACTTC. This codes for CASSEAGAAVNEQYF.

The genes are TRBV5-1 and TRBJ2-3; perhaps TRBD1 as D (5 bases). Looked up from germline, CDR1 is SGHRS and CDR2 is YFSETQ. V lost 4 bases and J 2 bases, leaving 11 bases between the germline ends. The length of the CDR3 is 14 residues. The CDR3 sequence: CASSLTDFTDTQYF. The CDR3 region has the DNA TGCGCCAGCAGCCTGACAGATTTCACAGATACGCAGTATTTT.